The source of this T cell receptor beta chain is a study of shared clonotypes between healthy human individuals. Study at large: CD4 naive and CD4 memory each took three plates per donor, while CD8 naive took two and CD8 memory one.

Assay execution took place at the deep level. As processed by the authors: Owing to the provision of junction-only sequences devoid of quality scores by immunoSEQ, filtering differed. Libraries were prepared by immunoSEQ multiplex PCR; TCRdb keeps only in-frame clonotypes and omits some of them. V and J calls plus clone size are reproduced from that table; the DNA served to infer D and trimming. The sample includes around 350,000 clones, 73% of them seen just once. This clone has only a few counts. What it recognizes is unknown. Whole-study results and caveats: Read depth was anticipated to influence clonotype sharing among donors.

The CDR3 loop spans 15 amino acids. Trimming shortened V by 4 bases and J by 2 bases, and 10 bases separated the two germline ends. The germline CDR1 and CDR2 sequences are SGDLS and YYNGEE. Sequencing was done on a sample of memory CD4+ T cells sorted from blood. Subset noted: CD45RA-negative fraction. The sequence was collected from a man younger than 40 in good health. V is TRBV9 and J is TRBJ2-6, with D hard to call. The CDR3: CASSPRITGANVLTF. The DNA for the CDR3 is TGTGCCAGCAGCCCGAGAATTACTGGGGCCAACGTCCTGACTTTC.